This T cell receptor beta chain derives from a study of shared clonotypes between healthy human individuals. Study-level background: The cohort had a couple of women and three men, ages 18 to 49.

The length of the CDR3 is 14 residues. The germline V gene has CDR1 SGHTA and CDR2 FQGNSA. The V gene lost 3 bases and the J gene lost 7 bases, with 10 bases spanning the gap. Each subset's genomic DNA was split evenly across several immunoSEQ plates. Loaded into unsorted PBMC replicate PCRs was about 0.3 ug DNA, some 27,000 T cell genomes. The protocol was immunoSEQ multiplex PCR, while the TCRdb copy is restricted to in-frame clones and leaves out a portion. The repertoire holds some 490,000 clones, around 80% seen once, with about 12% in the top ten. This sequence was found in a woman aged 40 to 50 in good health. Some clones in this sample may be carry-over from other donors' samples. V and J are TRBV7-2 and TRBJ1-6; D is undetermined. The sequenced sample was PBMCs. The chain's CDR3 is CASSFGAENSPLHF. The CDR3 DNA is TGTGCCAGCAGCTTCGGTGCTGAGAATTCACCCCTCCACTTT.